Below are 17 T cell receptor beta chains sequenced from a single sample in a study of OX40 agonist ivuxolimab in advanced cancers. Repertoires were generated with immunoSEQ multiplex PCR, while TCRdb's copy carries only in-frame clones and drops some. The sample has around 70,000 clones; 75% to 90% are singletons. Sequenced material: CD4+ or CD8+ T cells sorted from blood, taken in a trial of the OX40 agonist ivuxolimab. The receptors here all came from an adult with an advanced solid tumor such as melanoma, head and neck, liver or kidney cancer.

V gene TRBV19 combines with J gene TRBJ1-2, with D possibly being TRBD1 (6 bases). CDR1 is LNHDA, CDR2 SQIVND, per germline (reference sequence). The CDR3 sequence is 15 residues long. The V end lost 3 bases, the J end lost 4 bases, and 15 bases lay between the germline ends. The CDR3: CASSISLAGAYGYTF. CDR3 nucleotide sequence: TGTGCCAGTAGTATTTCCCTGGCAGGGGCCTATGGCTACACCTTC.

The J gene is TRBJ2-1, the V gene TRBV5-4; D is unresolved. This CDR3 spans 13 amino acids. Deletions cut 0 bases from V and 4 bases from J, with 5 bases between. Per the germline V gene, CDR1 is SGHNT and CDR2 is YYREEE (reference sequence). The CDR3 sequence is CASSLVGYNEQFF. The CDR3 nucleotides are TGTGCCAGCAGCTTGGTAGGGTACAATGAGCAGTTCTTC.

The gene calls are TRBV11-2 and TRBJ2-1; D is unresolved. V dropped 1 base and J dropped 8 bases, with 12 bases sitting between them. The length of the CDR3 is 14 residues. CDR1 and CDR2 (germline): SGHAT, FQNNGV. CDR3 amino acids: CASSLAPRADEQFF. CDR3 nucleotides: TGTGCCAGCAGCTTAGCGCCTAGGGCGGATGAGCAGTTCTTC.

This chain connects TRBV6-5 to TRBJ1-1; 7 bases fit TRBD1. The CDR3 has 14 amino acids. Germline trimming cut 6 bases from V and 0 bases from J; bases unmatched to any gene: 4. The germline V gene encodes CDR1 MNHEY and CDR2 SVGAGI. The CDR3 nucleotides read TGTGCCAGCAGGCCGGGACAGCTGAACACTGAAGCTTTCTTT. This sequence encodes CASRPGQLNTEAFF.

As concerns this clone: At the DNA level, this CDR3 is encoded by other sequences in the same sample as well. The chain is built from TRBV5-1 and TRBJ2-7; D tentatively fits TRBD1 or TRBD2 (7 bases each). This CDR3 spans 14 amino acids. The germline gives CDR1 SGHRS, CDR2 YFSETQ. With 4 bases removed from V and 0 bases from J, the gap between germline ends came to 11 bases. CDR3 DNA sequence: TGCGCCAGCAGCCCCAGGGGGGGCTCCTACGAGCAGTACTTC. This sequence encodes CASSPRGGSYEQYF.

The genes are TRBV7-2 and TRBJ2-7, with 9 bases matching TRBD2. With V trimmed by 5 bases and J by 3 bases, 8 bases remained unmatched. The CDR3 is made up of 15 amino acids. Germline CDR1 SGHTA, CDR2 FQGNSA. The CDR3 nucleotides are TGTGCCAGCAGCCGAATAGCGGGAGTTCTCTACGAGCAGTACTTC. Its translation is CASSRIAGVLYEQYF.

This clone has just one count. The V call is TRBV9, the J call TRBJ2-2, with unresolved D. The germline V gene encodes CDR1 SGDLS and CDR2 YYNGEE. CDR3 length: 13 residues. The germline V and J ends were trimmed by 4 bases and 5 bases, with 9 bases remaining between them. CDR3 amino acids: CASSPAPTGELFF. In DNA form, the CDR3 reads TGTGCCAGCAGCCCTGCCCCTACCGGGGAGCTGTTTTTT.

This clone was counted a few times. The genes are TRBV5-1 and TRBJ1-2; D gene unclear. Trimming shortened V by 0 bases and J by 5 bases, and 8 bases separated the two germline ends. This CDR3 is 13 amino acids long. Per germline, CDR1 SGHRS and CDR2 YFSETQ. The CDR3 sequence is CASSLGSGYGYTF. The CDR3 DNA is TGCGCCAGCAGCTTGGGGTCTGGTTATGGCTACACCTTC.

The chain employs TRBV14 and TRBJ2-1; 7 bases are a match to TRBD1. CDR3 length: 16 amino acids. Germline assignment: CDR1 SGHDN and CDR2 FVKESK. V lost 1 base to trimming and J lost 1 base; unmatched junction nucleotides: 4. CDR3 sequence reads: CASSQGPGQSYNEQFF. CDR3 coding DNA: TGTGCCAGCAGCCAAGGACCGGGACAGTCCTACAATGAGCAGTTCTTC.

The rearrangement uses TRBV6-6 and TRBJ2-7; TRBD1 matches 9 bases. Germline V lookup: CDR1 MNHNY, CDR2 SVGAGI (reference sequence). The length of the CDR3 is 14 residues. The J segment lost 6 bases and the V segment lost 5 bases, leaving 8 bases of the junction unmatched. The CDR3 sequence is CASSRRDRALEQYF. For the CDR3, the DNA is TGTGCCAGCAGTCGCCGGGACAGGGCCCTCGAGCAGTACTTC.

This clone was detected a few times. The chain employs TRBV19 and TRBJ2-2; no clear D gene. The CDR3 is made up of 15 amino acids. V lost 5 bases and J lost 4, with 14 bases in between. The germline CDR1 and CDR2 sequences are LNHDA and SQIVND (reference sequence). CDR3 region: CASSFSSTGTGELFF. The CDR3 nucleotides read TGTGCCAGTAGTTTTTCCTCCACGGGCACCGGGGAGCTGTTTTTT. The full variable domain, with the rest looked up from reference TRBV19 and TRBJ2-2, is DGGITQSPKYLFRKEGQNVTLSCEQNLNHDAMYWYRQDPGQGLRLIYYSQIVNDFQKGDIAEGYSVSREKKESFPLTVTSAQKNPTAFYLCASSFSSTGTGELFFGEGSRLTVL.

V and J are TRBV6-5 and TRBJ1-5; 8 nucleotides align to TRBD1. The germline V gene encodes CDR1 MNHEY and CDR2 SVGAGI. This CDR3 region has 14 residues. V lost 5 bases, J lost 3 bases, and 3 bases stayed unmatched. CDR3 DNA sequence: TGTGCCAGCAGTCGACAGGGGCCCAATCAGCCCCAGCATTTT. It yields the protein CASSRQGPNQPQHF.

The rearrangement joins TRBV6-6 to TRBJ1-1; possible D gene TRBD1, 6 bases. The germline gives CDR1 MNHNY, CDR2 SVGAGI (reference sequence). The length of the CDR3 is 15 residues. V gave up 7 bases and J gave up 0 bases, with 15 bases separating them. CDR3: CASIPGQTMNTEAFF. CDR3 DNA sequence: TGTGCCAGCATTCCAGGACAGACTATGAACACTGAAGCTTTCTTT.

The V call is TRBV11-3, the J call TRBJ1-1; D may be TRBD1 (6 bases). The ends were cut back, 7 bases at V and 1 base at J, with 13 bases in the middle. The CDR3 is 14 amino acids. CDR1 is SGHNT, CDR2 YENEEA, per germline. The CDR3 loop is CASTLKQGNTEAFF. The CDR3 region has the DNA TGTGCCAGCACCTTGAAACAGGGGAACACTGAAGCTTTCTTT.

This sequence joins TRBV9 and TRBJ1-2; D gene unclear. V was trimmed by 0 bases and J by 1 base, leaving 4 bases between them. Germline assignment: CDR1 SGDLS and CDR2 YYNGEE. CDR3 length equals 13 residues. The CDR3 bases are TGTGCCAGCAGCGTAGCATTTAACTATGGCTACACCTTC. Amino acids: CASSVAFNYGYTF.

The genes are TRBV15 and TRBJ2-5; D is possibly TRBD2 (5 bases). This CDR3 region has 16 residues. Deletions cut 1 base from V and 2 bases from J, with 14 bases between. Germline values: CDR1 LNHNV, CDR2 YYDKDF (reference sequence). The CDR3 nucleotides read TGTGCCACCAGCAGAGTGTCAGGACTGGGACAAGAGACCCAGTACTTC. Translation gives CATSRVSGLGQETQYF.

This chain joins TRBV18 and TRBJ1-1; 10 bases match TRBD1. Germline lookup yields CDR1 KGHSH and CDR2 LQKENI. The CDR3 is made up of 15 amino acids. Trimming took 3 bases from V and 4 from J; bases not matched to a gene: 5. The CDR3 DNA follows: TGTGCCAGCTCACCTTTGGGACAGGGGAGCACTGAAGCTTTCTTT. This gives the protein CASSPLGQGSTEAFF.